The source of this TCR beta chain is a study of graft-versus-host responses after intestinal transplantation. Sequencing used immunoSEQ multiplex PCR; TCRdb keeps in-frame clones, though not all of them. This sample yields about 130,000 clones, of which approximately 92% are seen a single time; around 0.15% belongs to the top ten. Notes on the study in general: GvH clones were identified in recipient marrow, with some first appearing in ileum or blood.

With respect to this clone: Antigen: not known.

There are 15 residues in the CDR3. V was clipped by 0 bases and J by 7 bases, with 15 bases between them. Per the germline V gene, CDR1 is KGHSH and CDR2 is LQKENI. Specimen: unstimulated CD4+ T cells sorted from spleen or lymph node cells, collected before intestinal transplant. The sequence was obtained from a human donor who received an intestinal transplant. The chain combines TRBV18 with TRBJ1-1; D is possibly TRBD1 (5 bases). The CDR3, as DNA: TGTGCCAGCTCACCACCGCTGGGCAGGGCGGTTGAAGCTTTCTTT. Translated: CASSPPLGRAVEAFF.